One sample yielded the 8 T cell receptor beta chains listed below, sequenced in a study of blood T cell repertoires in COVID-19. Sequencing was performed with immunoSEQ multiplex PCR; in TCRdb, only in-frame clones are kept and a portion is missing. The top ten clones hold around 1.1% of a sample with 350,000 to 450,000 clones, roughly nine tenths of them seen once. What was sequenced was PBMCs or T cells enriched from blood (not recorded which). The receptors were gathered from a man aged 30-40 years who had recovered from COVID-19.

The rearrangement uses TRBV19 and TRBJ1-2; D unclear. In germline, CDR1 is LNHDA, CDR2 SQIVND (reference sequence). The CDR3 is made up of 17 amino acids. V lost 4 bases to trimming and J lost 6 bases, with 24 bases between them. The CDR3 DNA is TGTGCCAGTAGTACATCACTAGCGGGAGGGCCCGCAAATGGCTACACCTTC. Translation: CASSTSLAGGPANGYTF.

The CDR3 bases are TGTGCCAGCAGTTTAGTTCAATCCGAGCAGTACTTC. It translates to CASSLVQSEQYF. The genes are TRBV12-3 or TRBV12-4 and TRBJ2-7, with D hard to call. This CDR3 region has 12 residues. V was shortened by 1 base and J by 6 bases, with 7 bases between the two germline ends.

The table lists this clone with a few counts. The V call is TRBV7-2, the J call TRBJ2-1; D is perhaps TRBD1 (6 bases). Germline V gene sequence: CDR1 SGHTA, CDR2 FQGNSA. The V end was cut by 4 bases, the J end by 3 bases, with 10 bases between. The CDR3 consists of 14 residues. The CDR3 sequence: CASSSTGFYNEQFF. In DNA, the CDR3 is TGTGCCAGCAGCTCGACAGGCTTCTACAATGAGCAGTTCTTC.

The chain combines TRBV9 with TRBJ2-3; 14 nucleotides match TRBD2. The ends lost 4 bases at V and 4 bases at J; junction bases unmatched: 5. Germline V lookup: CDR1 SGDLS, CDR2 YYNGEE. The CDR3 is 16 amino acids. The CDR3 loop is CASSPGLAGVADTQYF. The CDR3 nucleotides read TGTGCCAGCAGCCCGGGACTAGCGGGAGTTGCAGATACGCAGTATTTT.

This clone was counted once. This chain uses TRBV4-1 with TRBJ2-1, with 9 bases aligning to TRBD2. The CDR3 contains 16 residues. Germline CDR1 and CDR2: MGHRA and YSYEKL. Trimming at V came to 1 base and at J to 6 bases, leaving 7 bases not matched to a gene. The CDR3 reads CASSQGRGLARNEQFF. The DNA for the CDR3 is TGCGCCAGCAGCCAAGGACGGGGACTAGCCCGCAATGAGCAGTTCTTC.

This rearrangement joins TRBV6-5 to TRBJ1-1, with TRBD1 as a possible D gene (5 bases). V lost 6 bases to trimming and J lost 6 bases, with 17 bases between them. Germline V CDR1 and CDR2: MNHEY, SVGAGI. The CDR3 sequence is 14 residues long. The CDR3 DNA follows: TGTGCCAGCAGCCAAAACAGGCTTTCCGCTGAAGCTTTCTTT. Translating gives CASSQNRLSAEAFF.

The V gene is TRBV19, the J gene TRBJ1-1, with a weak D call TRBD1 (5 bases). CDR3 length equals 13 residues. The germline V and J ends were trimmed by 8 bases and 5 bases, with 15 bases remaining between them. Germline V gene data show CDR1 as LNHDA and CDR2 as SQIVND (reference sequence). The CDR3 DNA reads TGTGCCAGTGACCCAGCGGGGGGGACTGAAGCTTTCTTT. Translating gives CASDPAGGTEAFF.

The chain uses TRBV7-9 and TRBJ2-7; 7 nucleotides agree with TRBD2. The junction had 6 bases not matched to a gene; V was cut back by 1 base and J by 6 bases. Germline CDR1 SEHNR, CDR2 FQNEAQ (reference sequence). The CDR3 contains 14 residues. This CDR3 is CASSLEGGPGEQYF. DNA for the CDR3: TGTGCCAGCAGCTTAGAGGGAGGGCCGGGCGAGCAGTACTTC.